This T cell receptor beta chain was found in a study of blood T cells in healthy people across ages. Study-wide results and caveats: A conclusive naive versus antigen-experienced comparison was prevented by the unsorted PBMCs. The CMV status of each donor remained undetermined, and this could have confounded shifts in expanded clonotypes.

With respect to this clonotype: The antigen is undetermined. The CDR3 does not close with the conserved phenylalanine or tryptophan, likely indicating a read error.

Germline CDR1 and CDR2: SGHRS and YFSETQ. The CDR3 is 16 residues long. V lost 0 bases, J lost 3 bases, and 15 bases lay in between. A second PCR, run for about 7 to 11 cycles, used a sample-barcoded 5' primer plus a J-beta primer mix. With 12 random nucleotides, a template-switch adaptor tagged each individual cDNA molecule. Every sample returned 2.5 million or more CDR3-containing paired-end reads. Each CDR3 protein gets one entry after TCRdb re-called the 5' RACE reads with MiXCR. This table has over 550,000 distinct CDR3 sequences, roughly 31% appearing once. This receptor was identified in a woman aged 80 or older in good health. The rearrangement joins TRBV5-1 to TRBJ2-5, with unresolved D. Material: blood. CDR3 DNA: TGCGCCAGCAGCTTGGGGGCTGTCCTGCAAGAAGAGACCCAGTACTAC. As protein: CASSLGAVLQEETQYY.